This T cell receptor (beta chain) was found in a study of CD8+ T cells in alopecia areata. Investigators isolated RNA and reverse transcribed it into cDNA to act as the sequencing template. Clones were read by immunoSEQ multiplex PCR, and TCRdb kept only the in-frame ones, dropping some. Among over 120,000 clones listed, about three fifths were seen once. Germline CDR1 GTSNPN, CDR2 SVGIG (reference sequence). V dropped 4 bases and J dropped 4 bases, with 8 bases sitting between them. The CDR3 consists of 11 residues. The rearrangement uses TRBV30 and TRBJ2-7; D is uncertain. The clonotype originates from a human donor with alopecia areata. The sequencing here drew on CD4+ T cells sorted from blood, taken at week 0. The CDR3 region has the DNA TGTGCCTGGATTGTCGGTTACGAGCAGTACTTC. Amino acid sequence: CAWIVGYEQYF.